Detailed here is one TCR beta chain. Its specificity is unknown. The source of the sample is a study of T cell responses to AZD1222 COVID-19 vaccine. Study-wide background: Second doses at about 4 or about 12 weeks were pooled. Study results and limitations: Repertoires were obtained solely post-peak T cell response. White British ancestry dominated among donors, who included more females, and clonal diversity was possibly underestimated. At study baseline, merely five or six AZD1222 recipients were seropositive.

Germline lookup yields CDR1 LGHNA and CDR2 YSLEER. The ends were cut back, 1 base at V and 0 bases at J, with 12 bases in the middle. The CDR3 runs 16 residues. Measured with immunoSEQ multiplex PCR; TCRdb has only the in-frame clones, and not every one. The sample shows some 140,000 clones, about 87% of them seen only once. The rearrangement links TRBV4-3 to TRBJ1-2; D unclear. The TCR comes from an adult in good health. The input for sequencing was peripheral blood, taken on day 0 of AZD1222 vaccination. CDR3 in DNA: TGCGCCAGCAGCCAAGCGGGCAGACAATCTAACTATGGCTACACCTTC. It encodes CASSQAGRQSNYGYTF.